This passage covers 31 T cell receptor beta chains from one sample sequenced in a study of human T cells and chemical hapten exposure. Time point: pre-sensitization, week 0. The treatment was: therapeutic diphenylcyclopropenone sensitization with weekly scalp DPC. TCRdb re-called the RACE reads with MiXCR, one entry per CDR3 protein. The sample has 300,000 to 450,000 distinct CDR3 sequences, 4.5% to 5.5% seen once. This material consisted of whole blood, taken in connection with sensitization to the hapten diphenylcyclopropenone (DPC). Receptors originate from a woman younger than 35 with alopecia areata. Some clones in this sample may be carry-over from other donors' samples.

V gene TRBV4-1 combines with J gene TRBJ1-1; no firm D call. In germline, CDR1 is MGHRA, CDR2 YSYEKL. CDR3 size: 12 residues. V shed 8 bases and J shed 6 bases, with 13 bases lying between them. The DNA of the CDR3 is TGCGCCAGCTCAGACTTCTTCGCTGAAGCTTTCTTT. It translates to CASSDFFAEAFF.

The chain carries TRBV24-1 and TRBJ2-7; D perhaps matches TRBD2 (5 bases). The CDR3 spans 12 residues. Between the trimmed V and J ends, which lost 5 bases and 3 bases, there was a span of 7 bases. Germline CDR1 and CDR2: KGHDR and SFDVKD. CDR3 nucleotides: TGTGCCACCAGTGCGGGGAGCTACGAGCAGTACTTC. It codes for CATSAGSYEQYF.

The rearrangement links TRBV4-1 to TRBJ2-3; 9 nucleotides match TRBD2. The trim removed 2 bases at V and 5 bases at J, leaving 11 bases unmatched. CDR3 length: 17 residues. Germline assignment: CDR1 MGHRA and CDR2 YSYEKL. DNA for the CDR3: TGCGCCAGCAGCCAAAGTCTGGGCGGGGGGGCTGGAGATACGCAGTATTTT. Protein: CASSQSLGGGAGDTQYF.

This chain connects TRBV4-3 to TRBJ2-3; tentatively, D is TRBD1 (5 bases). Trimming left V 1 base short and J 1 base short, with 12 bases between. There are 16 residues in the CDR3. CDR1 and CDR2 from the germline V gene are LGHNA and YSLEER. CDR3 region: CASSQGPPRGTDTQYF. As DNA, the CDR3 is TGCGCCAGCAGCCAAGGACCTCCCAGGGGCACAGATACGCAGTATTTT.

This clonotype was counted ten times or more. CDR3 region: CASSYGPGNSPLHF. The CDR3, as DNA: TGTGCCAGCAGTTACGGGCCCGGAAATTCACCCCTCCACTTT. The chain combines TRBV6-5 with TRBJ1-6; no clear D gene. V gave up 2 bases and J gave up 7 bases, with 9 bases separating them. Germline V gives CDR1 MNHEY, CDR2 SVGAGI. The CDR3 is made up of 14 amino acids.

This clonotype was counted a few times. The CDR3 reads CASRSQGAGNTIYF. Here the CDR3 DNA reads TGTGCCAGCAGGTCCCAGGGTGCTGGAAACACCATATATTTT. The chain carries TRBV3-1 and TRBJ1-3; a possible D gene is TRBD1 (5 bases). This CDR3 is 14 amino acids long. In germline, CDR1 is LGHDT, CDR2 YNNKEL (reference sequence). V was shortened by 6 bases and J by 2 bases, with 11 bases between the two germline ends.

This clonotype was seen at least ten times. The chain has TRBV7-9 and TRBJ2-3, with 8 positions matching TRBD2. This CDR3 spans 14 amino acids. Germline trimming cut 6 bases from V and 3 bases from J; bases unmatched to any gene: 5. Germline assignment: CDR1 SEHNR and CDR2 FQNEAQ (reference sequence). In DNA form, the CDR3 reads TGTGCCAGCAGAAGCGGGGGTGAGACAGATACGCAGTATTTT. It codes for CASRSGGETDTQYF.

This clonotype has a handful of counts. This chain joins TRBV4-2 and TRBJ2-1; D perhaps matches TRBD2 (6 bases). The CDR3 extends over 16 amino acids. Germline V lookup: CDR1 LGHNA, CDR2 YNFKEQ. V lost 0 bases, J lost 6 bases, and 15 bases lay in between. In DNA form, the CDR3 reads TGTGCCAGCAGCCAAGATCTCGTCGGGGGATTCAATGAGCAGTTCTTC. Protein product: CASSQDLVGGFNEQFF.

This clonotype was counted at least ten times. The genes are TRBV10-3 and TRBJ1-1; D unresolved. Trimming left V 4 bases short and J 3 bases short, with 9 bases between. CDR1 is ENHRY, CDR2 SYGVKD, per germline. The CDR3 contains 13 residues. The DNA of the CDR3 is TGTGCCATCAGTGTGGAAAAGGACACTGAAGCTTTCTTT. Protein: CAISVEKDTEAFF.

This clonotype has at least ten counts. The chain links TRBV6-1 to TRBJ1-3; D perhaps matches TRBD1 (5 bases). V lost 5 bases and J 3 bases, leaving 8 bases between the germline ends. Per germline, CDR1 MNHNS and CDR2 SASEGT. The CDR3 consists of 13 residues. The CDR3 nucleotides read TGTGCCAGCAGTACGGACATTGGAAACACCATATATTTT. Protein sequence: CASSTDIGNTIYF.

This clonotype was counted many times. The chain is built from TRBV2 and TRBJ2-1; D is uncertain. CDR3 length: 15 residues. The germline V gene encodes CDR1 SNHLY and CDR2 FYNNEI. The V and J ends lost 6 bases and 0 bases respectively, with 12 bases between them. The CDR3 DNA reads as TGTGCCAGCAGCCCTGGCAGGAGCTCCTACAATGAGCAGTTCTTC. Encoded protein: CASSPGRSSYNEQFF.

This clonotype was seen at least ten times. The rearrangement uses TRBV19 and TRBJ1-2; no reliable D call. The CDR3 is 12 amino acids. V lost 3 bases to trimming and J lost 11 bases, with 13 bases between them. The germline CDR1 and CDR2 sequences are LNHDA and SQIVND (reference sequence). CDR3 sequence: CASSIISGGYTF. The DNA of the CDR3 is TGTGCCAGTAGTATTATTTCGGGAGGGTACACCTTC.

This chain connects TRBV2 to TRBJ1-1; no definite D call. V shed 2 bases and J shed 1 base, with 17 bases lying between them. The CDR3 runs to 17 residues. CDR1 is SNHLY and CDR2 is FYNNEI in the germline V gene. The DNA of the CDR3 is TGTGCCAGCAGTGAATTGAACAGCCCCCCGCCGAACACTGAAGCTTTCTTT. Its protein product is CASSELNSPPPNTEAFF.

The DNA of the CDR3 is TGCAGCGTTGAAGATCGTTGGGGGTCTGGGACCAACACCGGGGAGCTGTTTTTT. It yields the protein CSVEDRWGSGTNTGELFF. V gene TRBV29-1 combines with J gene TRBJ2-2; perhaps D is TRBD1 or TRBD2 (5 bases each). CDR1 SQVTM and CDR2 ANQGSEA come from the germline V gene. The CDR3 consists of 18 residues. V lost 0 bases, J lost 2 bases, and 19 bases lay in between.

The sample holds many counts of this clonotype. The V gene is TRBV4-1, the J gene TRBJ2-1, with D perhaps TRBD1 or TRBD2 (5 bases each). Looked up from germline, CDR1 is MGHRA and CDR2 is YSYEKL. V was clipped by 1 base and J by 4 bases, with 8 bases between them. This CDR3 has 14 amino acids. Here the CDR3 reads CASSQGGSYNEQFF. DNA of the CDR3: TGCGCCAGCAGCCAAGGGGGGTCTTACAATGAGCAGTTCTTC.

This clonotype was picked up a small number of times. The chain joins TRBV3-1 to TRBJ2-3, with 8 nucleotides matching TRBD2. Trimming took 2 bases from V and 7 from J; bases not matched to a gene: 5. The CDR3 length is 14 residues. Germline CDR1 reads LGHDT; CDR2 reads YNNKEL (reference sequence). The CDR3 sequence is CASSQIVAGNTQYF. CDR3 sequence (DNA): TGTGCCAGCAGCCAAATTGTAGCGGGAAATACGCAGTATTTT.

The CDR3 region is CASIMDRHDTQYF. In nucleotides, the CDR3 is TGTGCCAGCATCATGGACCGTCATGATACGCAGTATTTT. This chain connects TRBV6-5 to TRBJ2-3; D is uncertain. This CDR3 has 13 amino acids. V gave up 7 bases and J gave up 6 bases, with 14 bases separating them. CDR1 MNHEY and CDR2 SVGAGI come from the germline V gene.

J is TRBJ2-2 and V is TRBV20-1, with TRBD1 as a possible D gene (6 bases). The CDR3 is 17 residues long. V gave up 3 bases and J gave up 0 bases, with 17 bases separating them. Per the germline V gene, CDR1 is DFQATT and CDR2 is SNEGSKA (reference sequence). The CDR3: CSAREDRSSANTGELFF. The DNA of the CDR3 is TGCAGTGCTAGGGAAGACAGGAGTTCGGCGAACACCGGGGAGCTGTTTTTT.

This clonotype turned up a few times. The chain has TRBV6-2 or TRBV6-3 and TRBJ2-1, with TRBD1 matching 8 bases. The CDR3 extends over 20 amino acids. Germline CDR1 reads MNHEY; CDR2 reads SVGEGT. J lost 0 bases, V lost 3 bases, and 16 bases had no gene match. The CDR3 is CASSYAPRGLNLRSYNEQFF. Here the CDR3 DNA reads TGTGCCAGCAGTTATGCCCCCAGGGGGCTCAATCTTCGCTCCTACAATGAGCAGTTCTTC.

The rearrangement uses TRBV2 and TRBJ1-1, with D maybe TRBD1 (5 bases). Trimming shortened V by 4 bases and J by 6 bases, and 15 bases separated the two germline ends. This CDR3 has 14 amino acids. CDR1 SNHLY and CDR2 FYNNEI come from the germline V gene. The CDR3 DNA reads as TGTGCCAGCAGTGCAGTAGGGCAGGGCCCTGAAGCTTTCTTT. This gives the protein CASSAVGQGPEAFF.

The table lists this clonotype with many counts. The genes are TRBV7-2 and TRBJ1-6, with D hard to call. The CDR3 is 16 residues long. Trimming shortened V by 8 bases and J by 0 bases, and 14 bases separated the two germline ends. CDR1 is SGHTA and CDR2 is FQGNSA in the germline V gene. The CDR3 DNA is TGTGCCAGCGGCCTAGGCACTAGCTCCTATAATTCACCCCTCCACTTT. Protein: CASGLGTSSYNSPLHF. The full variable domain, completed using reference TRBV7-2 and TRBJ1-6, is GAGVSQSPSNKVTEKGKDVELRCDPISGHTALYWYRQSLGQGLEFLIYFQGNSAPDKSGLPSDRFSAERTGGSVSTLTIQRTQQEDSAVYLCASGLGTSSYNSPLHFGNGTRLTVT.

The gene calls are TRBV7-9 and TRBJ2-1; 7 bases agree with TRBD1. The germline CDR1 and CDR2 sequences are SEHNR and FQNEAQ (reference sequence). V lost 6 bases to trimming and J lost 3 bases; unmatched junction nucleotides: 8. The CDR3 covers 15 residues. DNA of the CDR3: TGTGCCAGCAGTCCCTCCGGGACAGACTACAATGAGCAGTTCTTC. Amino acid sequence: CASSPSGTDYNEQFF.

This clonotype appeared a few times. V is TRBV6-6 and J is TRBJ2-3; TRBD1 might be the D (5 bases). Germline assignment: CDR1 MNHNY and CDR2 SVGAGI (reference sequence). This CDR3 has 15 amino acids. Trimming left V 1 base short and J 0 bases short, with 8 bases between. CDR3 sequence (DNA): TGTGCCAGCAGTTACTTGGCAGGGAGCACAGATACGCAGTATTTT. Amino acid sequence: CASSYLAGSTDTQYF.

This clonotype was detected ten times or more. The chain carries TRBV12-3 or TRBV12-4 and TRBJ2-1; 7 positions agree with TRBD1. The CDR3 has 14 residues. With V trimmed by 6 bases and J by 2 bases, 4 bases remained unmatched. Here the CDR3 reads CASSQQGPYNEQFF. DNA of the CDR3: TGTGCCAGCAGCCAACAGGGGCCCTACAATGAGCAGTTCTTC.

Ten or more counts support this clonotype. This chain joins TRBV15 and TRBJ2-7; D uncertain. The length of the CDR3 is 13 residues. Germline values: CDR1 LNHNV, CDR2 YYDKDF (reference sequence). Deletions cut 1 base from V and 9 bases from J, with 13 bases between. CDR3 in DNA: TGTGCCACCAGCAGAGTCCCCGGTTTGGGGCAGTACTTC. Encoded protein: CATSRVPGLGQYF. Drawing the rest from reference TRBV15 and TRBJ2-7, the complete variable domain is DAMVIQNPRYQVTQFGKPVTLSCSQTLNHNVMYWYQQKSSQAPKLLFHYYDKDFNNEADTPDNFQSRRPNTSFCFLDIRSPGLGDTAMYLCATSRVPGLGQYFGPGTRLTVT.

This clonotype was counted a few times. V is TRBV6-4 and J is TRBJ2-3, with TRBD2 matching over 7 bases. The germline V gene has CDR1 MRHNA and CDR2 SNTAGT. Trimming cost V 0 bases and J 5 bases; bases outside gene matches: 8. The CDR3 length is 16 residues. The CDR3 spells CASSDSSLAAVDTQYF. In DNA, the CDR3 is TGTGCCAGCAGTGACTCGAGCCTAGCGGCCGTAGATACGCAGTATTTT.

There are many counts of this clonotype. This sequence joins TRBV2 and TRBJ2-1; TRBD2 aligns across 12 bases. Germline V gene lookup returns CDR1 SNHLY and CDR2 FYNNEI. The CDR3 has 19 amino acids. Trimming at V came to 6 bases and at J to 3 bases, leaving 15 bases not matched to a gene. The DNA for the CDR3 is TGTGCCAGCAGCGAAAATCTGGCTAGCGGGGGGGAGAACTACAATGAGCAGTTCTTC. This gives the protein CASSENLASGGENYNEQFF.

The rearrangement links TRBV4-3 to TRBJ1-2; TRBD1 is a possible D gene (5 bases). The CDR3 is made up of 16 amino acids. Trimming removed 0 bases at V and 4 bases at J, with 15 bases between. Germline loops: CDR1 LGHNA, CDR2 YSLEER. This chain's CDR3 is CASSQDKAGLRYGYTF. CDR3 bases: TGCGCCAGCAGCCAAGATAAGGCAGGGCTACGCTATGGCTACACCTTC.

This clonotype was recorded many times. The chain carries TRBV12-5 and TRBJ2-5; possibly TRBD1 for D (5 bases). There are 17 residues in the CDR3. The germline gives CDR1 LGHNT, CDR2 FRNRAP. V dropped 2 bases and J dropped 5 bases, with 21 bases sitting between them. This CDR3 reads CASGLILRQGIHETQYF. As DNA, the CDR3 is TGTGCTAGTGGTTTGATTCTACGCCAGGGCATTCACGAGACCCAGTACTTC.

There are many counts of this clonotype. The J gene is TRBJ1-3, the V gene TRBV7-2; D gene ambiguous. Germline V CDR1 and CDR2: SGHTA, FQGNSA. V was pared by 5 bases and J by 5 bases, with 13 bases between. CDR3 size: 14 residues. CDR3 in DNA: TGTGCCAGCAGCCCCTCCGGGCCAAGAAACACCATATATTTT. It translates to CASSPSGPRNTIYF.

This clonotype appeared many times. Compared with germline, one end of the junction differs, possibly owing to a read error. The chain recombines TRBV7-7 with TRBJ2-5; D not certain. The CDR3 is 15 residues long. Germline CDR1 reads SSHAT; CDR2 reads FNYEAQ (reference sequence). The CDR3 DNA sequence: TGTGCTAGCAGCTTAACAATTGACGGCCAAGAGACCCAGTACTTC. Residues: CASSLTIDGQETQYF.